The 21 T cell receptor beta chains below were found in one sample sequenced in a study of shared clonotypes between healthy human individuals. Produced via immunoSEQ multiplex PCR; TCRdb's table is partial and in-frame only. The data hold 2 million to 2.5 million clones, with 85% to 95% observed a single time. The sample comprised naive CD4+ T cells from PBMCs. Regarding subset: CD45RA+ positively selected. These receptors were taken from a man aged 18 to 35 in good health. Some clones in this sample may be carry-over from other donors' samples.

The chain employs TRBV5-1 and TRBJ2-3; 7 nucleotides line up with TRBD2. Losses at the gene ends were 4 bases for V and 1 base for J; bases not matched to a gene: 9. This CDR3 region has 16 residues. Germline values: CDR1 SGHRS, CDR2 YFSETQ. Here the CDR3 reads CASSIGGGGGTDTQYF. CDR3 sequence (DNA): TGCGCCAGCAGCATAGGCGGGGGAGGAGGCACAGATACGCAGTATTTT.

V gene TRBV5-1 combines with J gene TRBJ1-1, with 7 bases aligning to TRBD1. Germline V CDR1 and CDR2: SGHRS, YFSETQ. The CDR3 sequence is 15 residues long. The trim removed 4 bases at V and 1 base at J, leaving 7 bases unmatched. In DNA form, the CDR3 reads TGCGCCAGCAGCCAAAGGACAGGAGGGAACACTGAAGCTTTCTTT. Amino acid sequence: CASSQRTGGNTEAFF.

This chain uses TRBV29-1 with TRBJ2-3, with TRBD1 matching over 7 bases. V gave up 6 bases and J gave up 0 bases; unmatched junction bases: 12. There are 16 residues in the CDR3. CDR1 SQVTM and CDR2 ANQGSEA come from the germline V gene. Here the CDR3 DNA reads TGCAGCGTGAGGGGGCCCGCCAGGGGAAGCACAGATACGCAGTATTTT. Amino acid sequence: CSVRGPARGSTDTQYF.

The V and J genes are TRBV18 and TRBJ2-6, with TRBD1 matching 11 bases. This CDR3 has 19 residues. The germline V gene has CDR1 KGHSH and CDR2 LQKENI. Unmatched junction bases numbered 10, after V lost 3 bases and J lost 3 bases. CDR3 sequence (DNA): TGTGCCAGCTCACCTCAACGGACAGGGGGCAGTAGTGGGGCCAACGTCCTGACTTTC. The encoded protein is CASSPQRTGGSSGANVLTF.

This clone was counted once. The V gene is TRBV14, the J gene TRBJ2-3; 8 bases line up with TRBD2. With 6 bases clipped from V and 1 base from J, the junction kept 6 bases outside the gene matches. CDR1 and CDR2 from the germline V gene are SGHDN and FVKESK. CDR3 length: 15 amino acids. The CDR3 DNA is TGTGCCAGCAGTTACACGGGACTAGGCACAGATACGCAGTATTTT. Translation: CASSYTGLGTDTQYF.

V is TRBV27 and J is TRBJ2-3, with 9 bases matching TRBD2. The CDR3 has 14 amino acids. J gave up 8 bases and V 2 bases, and 5 bases lay outside the gene matches. Germline CDR1 reads MNHEY; CDR2 reads SMNVEV (reference sequence). The CDR3 spells CASSLGLAGSTQYF. DNA for the CDR3: TGTGCCAGCAGTTTAGGGCTAGCGGGAAGTACGCAGTATTTT.

The V call is TRBV2, the J call TRBJ1-5; D may be TRBD1 (6 bases). V was pared by 7 bases and J by 3 bases, with 16 bases between. This CDR3 contains 15 residues. Germline V gene lookup returns CDR1 SNHLY and CDR2 FYNNEI. CDR3 nucleotides: TGTGCCAGCAAACCGGGACACCACAACAATCAGCCCCAGCATTTT. Protein sequence: CASKPGHHNNQPQHF.

The rearrangement uses TRBV7-3 and TRBJ2-2; TRBD2 matches at 8 bases. The germline V gene has CDR1 SGHTA and CDR2 FQGTGA. The CDR3 is 15 residues long. V dropped 3 bases and J dropped 5; count of bases not matched to a gene: 5. CDR3 protein: CASSLLSGSTGELFF. Here the CDR3 DNA reads TGTGCCAGCAGCTTGTTGAGCGGGAGTACCGGGGAGCTGTTTTTT.

This chain connects TRBV19 to TRBJ1-5, with D possibly TRBD1 on 5 matching bases. The CDR3 is 14 residues long. Germline V gene data show CDR1 as LNHDA and CDR2 as SQIVND (reference sequence). V shed 3 bases and J shed 7 bases, with 13 bases lying between them. This CDR3 is CASSMEGKVQPQHF. CDR3 DNA: TGTGCCAGTAGTATGGAGGGGAAGGTCCAGCCCCAGCATTTT.

The chain recombines TRBV5-1 with TRBJ2-7; TRBD2 might be the D (6 bases). Trimming cost V 1 base and J 3 bases, with 17 bases left between them. Germline V gene lookup returns CDR1 SGHRS and CDR2 YFSETQ. The CDR3 has 16 residues. In DNA, the CDR3 is TGCGCCAGCAGCTTGATCGACGGAGGGGCCCTCTACGAGCAGTACTTC. This sequence encodes CASSLIDGGALYEQYF.

The chain links TRBV7-3 to TRBJ2-3; 7 bases map to TRBD2. The CDR3 is 17 amino acids. V dropped 5 bases and J dropped 0; count of bases not matched to a gene: 11. CDR1 and CDR2 from the germline V gene are SGHTA and FQGTGA. The CDR3 spells CASSQPTSASSTDTQYF. The CDR3 DNA reads TGTGCCAGCAGCCAACCAACTAGCGCCTCTAGCACAGATACGCAGTATTTT. The full variable domain, its missing parts supplied by reference TRBV7-3 and TRBJ2-3, is GAGVSQTPSNKVTEKGKYVELRCDPISGHTALYWYRQSLGQGPEFLIYFQGTGAADDSGLPNDRFFAVRPEGSVSTLKIQRTERGDSAVYLCASSQPTSASSTDTQYFGPGTRLTVL.

This chain connects TRBV7-3 to TRBJ2-2; D gene uncertain. The CDR3 sequence is 12 residues long. Trimming took off 1 base at V and 7 bases at J, with 4 bases between the two ends. CDR1 SGHTA and CDR2 FQGTGA come from the germline V gene. Here the CDR3 DNA reads TGTGCCAGCAGCTTAAATGTCGGGGAGCTGTTTTTT. The encoded protein is CASSLNVGELFF.

V usage is TRBV6-1 and J usage is TRBJ2-3; D may be TRBD1 (6 bases). The germline gives CDR1 MNHNS, CDR2 SASEGT. The CDR3 spans 14 residues. V lost 0 bases, J lost 5 bases, and 9 bases lay in between. In DNA form, the CDR3 reads TGTGCCAGCAGTGAAGCTCTGGACAGAGATACGCAGTATTTT. It is translated as CASSEALDRDTQYF.

This chain links TRBV5-1 with TRBJ2-1; 8 nucleotides align to TRBD1. V trimming: 3 bases; J trimming: 3 bases; junction bases outside the gene matches: 5. CDR3 size: 15 residues. The germline gives CDR1 SGHRS, CDR2 YFSETQ. CDR3 loop: CASSSDRAGYNEQFF. CDR3 DNA: TGCGCCAGCAGCTCGGACAGGGCGGGCTACAATGAGCAGTTCTTC.

The gene calls are TRBV25-1 and TRBJ2-1, with D perhaps matching TRBD1 (7 bases). The CDR3 has 15 residues. V lost 3 bases and J lost 2, with 11 bases in between. Germline-derived CDR1 and CDR2 are MGHDK and SYGVNS. The CDR3 protein is CASSDGGGAYNEQFF. The CDR3, as DNA: TGTGCCAGCAGTGACGGAGGGGGCGCCTACAATGAGCAGTTCTTC.

The chain combines TRBV7-2 with TRBJ2-7, with 8 bases fitting TRBD1. The J segment lost 4 bases and the V segment lost 1 base, leaving 6 bases of the junction unmatched. The V gene's germline CDR1 is SGHTA and CDR2 FQGNSA. This CDR3 has 15 amino acids. The CDR3 nucleotides read TGTGCCAGCAGCTTAGTAACAGGGGGTACATACGAGCAGTACTTC. This translates into CASSLVTGGTYEQYF.

Of note for this clone: Its ends do not fully match the called genes, so a read error is possible. The chain is built from TRBV5-1 and TRBJ2-7, with D perhaps TRBD2 (7 bases). Germline V gene sequence: CDR1 SGHRS, CDR2 YFSETQ. The CDR3 sequence is 15 residues long. The CDR3 region is CASRLGGASSYEQYF. CDR3 DNA: TGCGCCAGCAGGTTGGGGGGGGCGAGCTCCTACGAGCAGTACTTC.

The chain recombines TRBV29-1 with TRBJ2-5, with D unclear. Per germline, CDR1 SQVTM and CDR2 ANQGSEA. Trimming pared 7 bases from V and 4 bases from J, leaving 16 bases between. This CDR3 comprises 13 residues. For the CDR3, the DNA is TGCAGCGCCGCGCTTGCGGCCAGAGAGACCCAGTACTTC. It specifies CSAALAARETQYF.

In the case of this clone: This sample includes further DNA sequences coding for the same CDR3. The chain links TRBV5-5 to TRBJ2-7, with D unclear. This CDR3 has 11 residues. Looked up from germline, CDR1 is SGHKS and CDR2 is YYEKEE (reference sequence). Trimming shortened V by 3 bases and J by 1 base, and 2 bases separated the two germline ends. Written as DNA, the CDR3 is TGTGCCAGCAGCTCTTCCTACGAGCAGTACTTC. Protein sequence: CASSSSYEQYF.

The V and J genes are TRBV5-4 and TRBJ2-3, with 9 bases lining up with TRBD2. V shed 4 bases, J shed 1 base, and the junction held 1 base outside the gene matches. The CDR3 totals 14 residues. Germline V gives CDR1 SGHNT, CDR2 YYREEE (reference sequence). Here the CDR3 reads CASSAGGGTDTQYF. CDR3 sequence (DNA): TGTGCCAGCAGCGCGGGGGGGGGCACAGATACGCAGTATTTT.

As concerns this clone: The sample holds other DNA sequences that translate to the same CDR3. This chain connects TRBV28 to TRBJ1-1; tentative D call: TRBD1 (6 bases). Trimming took off 6 bases at V and 3 bases at J, with 8 bases between the two ends. Per germline, CDR1 MDHEN and CDR2 SYDVKM. CDR3 size: 12 residues. CDR3 region: CASRGGYTEAFF. The CDR3 bases are TGTGCCAGCAGAGGGGGATACACTGAAGCTTTCTTT.